Presented here are 13 T cell receptor beta chains from one specimen sequenced in a study of blood T cell repertoires in COVID-19. The repertoire was sequenced with immunoSEQ multiplex PCR; TCRdb's copy has only in-frame clones and lacks some. The repertoire has 150,000 to 250,000 clones, roughly 79% of them found once; the top ten carry around 6.9%. Material for sequencing was peripheral blood. These receptors were collected from a human donor with acute or convalescent COVID-19. The donor label of this sample is uncertain.

The chain uses TRBV24-1 and TRBJ1-2; D gene uncertain. The CDR3 loop spans 12 amino acids. Germline CDR1 KGHDR, CDR2 SFDVKD. Trimming took 3 bases from V and 4 from J, leaving 5 bases between them. As DNA, the CDR3 is TGTGCCACCAGTGATCTCGGCTATGGCTACACCTTC. Translation: CATSDLGYGYTF.

V is TRBV4-3 and J is TRBJ1-2; 7 bases are a match to TRBD1. Germline V gene data show CDR1 as LGHNA and CDR2 as YSLEER. CDR3 length: 14 residues. The junction had 5 bases not matched to a gene; V was cut back by 2 bases and J by 5 bases. CDR3 sequence: CASSQTDRAYGYTF. The DNA for the CDR3 is TGCGCCAGCAGCCAAACAGACAGGGCATATGGCTACACCTTC.

CDR3 coding DNA: TGTGCCAGCAGCTTTAGCGGTGGCCCGGATACGCAGTATTTT. Its protein is CASSFSGGPDTQYF. The chain joins TRBV9 to TRBJ2-3, with D perhaps TRBD2 (6 bases). Germline CDR1 and CDR2: SGDLS and YYNGEE. The CDR3 covers 14 residues. V shed 4 bases and J shed 6 bases, with 15 bases lying between them.

The rearrangement links TRBV6-2 or TRBV6-3 to TRBJ2-5; the D gene is possibly TRBD2 (5 bases). Germline CDR1 reads MNHEY; CDR2 reads SVGEGT. The CDR3 spans 13 residues. V shed 2 bases and J shed 9 bases, with 13 bases lying between them. For the CDR3, the DNA is TGTGCCAGCAGTTACGAACCTGTGGGAGCCCAGTACTTC. This gives the protein CASSYEPVGAQYF.

The chain has TRBV5-1 and TRBJ2-1; TRBD1 matches at 8 bases. This CDR3 is 15 amino acids long. CDR1 SGHRS and CDR2 YFSETQ come from the germline V gene. V trimming: 2 bases; J trimming: 9 bases; junction bases outside the gene matches: 10. The CDR3 DNA follows: TGCGCCAGCAGCTTCCCCGGACAGGGCGCAGGTGAGCAGTTCTTC. Protein product: CASSFPGQGAGEQFF.

The chain has TRBV30 and TRBJ2-2, with 9 bases lining up with TRBD1. The CDR3 totals 15 residues. CDR1 and CDR2 (germline): GTSNPN, SVGIG (reference sequence). V shed 3 bases, J shed 5 bases, and the junction held 7 bases outside the gene matches. CDR3 amino acids: CAWRGTGFVTGELFF. The CDR3 bases are TGTGCCTGGAGGGGGACAGGGTTCGTAACCGGGGAGCTGTTTTTT.

Points on this clone: The germline gene is not matched at one end of the junction; a read error may be the cause. The gene calls are TRBV13 and TRBJ1-1; D is unresolved. Germline loops: CDR1 PRHDT, CDR2 FYEKMQ (reference sequence). The CDR3 runs to 17 residues. The CDR3 sequence is CASSLELFGIRNAEAFF. The DNA of the CDR3 is TGTGCCAGCAGCTTAGAGTTATTCGGGATACGGAACGCTGAAGCTTTCTTT.

The chain joins TRBV7-2 to TRBJ2-3; 7 bases match TRBD2. This CDR3 spans 15 amino acids. Germline trimming cut 6 bases from V and 2 bases from J; bases unmatched to any gene: 8. Germline values: CDR1 SGHTA, CDR2 FQGNSA. The CDR3 here is CASSEYGRPTDTQYF. For the CDR3, the DNA is TGTGCCAGCAGTGAATACGGGAGGCCCACAGATACGCAGTATTTT. Supplemented by reference TRBV7-2 and TRBJ2-3, the full variable domain reads GAGVSQSPSNKVTEKGKDVELRCDPISGHTALYWYRQSLGQGLEFLIYFQGNSAPDKSGLPSDRFSAERTGGSVSTLTIQRTQQEDSAVYLCASSEYGRPTDTQYFGPGTRLTVL.

The V gene is TRBV10-3, the J gene TRBJ2-3; 10 bases agree with TRBD2. The CDR3 sequence is 14 residues long. V was pared by 7 bases and J by 8 bases, with 9 bases of the junction left unmatched. Per germline, CDR1 ENHRY and CDR2 SYGVKD. CDR3 amino acids: CAITPTSGLGTQYF. As DNA, the CDR3 is TGTGCCATCACTCCGACTAGCGGGTTGGGTACGCAGTATTTT.

This clone has more than one count but fewer than ten. The CDR3, as DNA: TGTGCCAGCAGCCCCTGGGGGCTGGCAGATACGCAGTATTTT. The encoded protein is CASSPWGLADTQYF. This rearrangement joins TRBV14 to TRBJ2-3, with D possibly matching TRBD1 (6 bases). The CDR3 spans 14 residues. Trimming stripped 4 bases from V and 4 bases from J, with 12 bases between. From germline, CDR1 is SGHDN and CDR2 FVKESK.

The genes are TRBV4-2 and TRBJ2-3; D gene unclear. The CDR3 spans 13 residues. Germline V gene lookup returns CDR1 LGHNA and CDR2 YNFKEQ. The V and J ends lost 0 bases and 6 bases respectively, with 7 bases between them. The CDR3 nucleotides are TGTGCCAGCAGCCAAGATTTCCATGATACGCAGTATTTT. It yields the protein CASSQDFHDTQYF.

The CDR3 reads CASSRDRVSSEQFF. The CDR3, as DNA: TGTGCCAGCAGCCGGGACAGGGTTAGTTCTGAGCAGTTCTTC. The chain links TRBV5-4 to TRBJ2-1; 9 bases line up with TRBD1. In germline, CDR1 is SGHNT, CDR2 YYREEE (reference sequence). CDR3 size: 14 residues. With 4 bases clipped from V and 9 bases from J, the junction kept 8 bases outside the gene matches.

The table lists this clone with a few counts. This rearrangement joins TRBV10-3 to TRBJ1-3; no clear D. V lost 10 bases to trimming and J lost 0 bases, with 10 bases between them. The germline V gene has CDR1 ENHRY and CDR2 SYGVKD. The CDR3 runs to 13 residues. The CDR3 sequence is CATEVNSGNTIYF. CDR3 DNA sequence: TGTGCCACCGAGGTCAACTCTGGAAACACCATATATTTT.